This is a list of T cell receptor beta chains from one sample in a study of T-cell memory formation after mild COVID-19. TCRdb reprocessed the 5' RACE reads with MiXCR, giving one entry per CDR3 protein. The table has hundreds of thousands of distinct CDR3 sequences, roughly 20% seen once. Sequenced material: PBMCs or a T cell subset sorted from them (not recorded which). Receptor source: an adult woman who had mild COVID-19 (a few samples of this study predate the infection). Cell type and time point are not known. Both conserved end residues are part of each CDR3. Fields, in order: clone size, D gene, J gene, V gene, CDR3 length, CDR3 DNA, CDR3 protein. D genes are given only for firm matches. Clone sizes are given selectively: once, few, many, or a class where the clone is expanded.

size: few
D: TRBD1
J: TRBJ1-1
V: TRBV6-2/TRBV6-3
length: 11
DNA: TGTGCCAGCAGTGCAGGGGGCGAAGCTTTCTTT
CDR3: CASSAGGEAFF

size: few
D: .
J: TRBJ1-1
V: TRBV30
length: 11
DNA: TGTGCCTGGAGTGTCGGAATACAAGCTTTCTTT
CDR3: CAWSVGIQAFF

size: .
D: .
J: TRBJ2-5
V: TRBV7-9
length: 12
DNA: TGTGCCAGCAGCTTAGAATACGAGACCCAGTACTTC
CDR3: CASSLEYETQYF

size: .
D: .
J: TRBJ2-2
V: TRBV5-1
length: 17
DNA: TGCGCCAGCAGCTTAACCCCGACTAGTTCGGGCACCGGGGAGCTGTTTTTT
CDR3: CASSLTPTSSGTGELFF

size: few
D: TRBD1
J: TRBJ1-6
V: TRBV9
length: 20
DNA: TGTGCCAGCAGCCTCAACCCGACGGGACAGCCCAGCTCCTATAATTCACCCCTCCACTTT
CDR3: CASSLNPTGQPSSYNSPLHF

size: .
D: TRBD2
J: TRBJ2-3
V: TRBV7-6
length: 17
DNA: TGTGCCAGCAGCAAACAGACTAGCGGGTTGTTCACAGATACGCAGTATTTT
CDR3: CASSKQTSGLFTDTQYF

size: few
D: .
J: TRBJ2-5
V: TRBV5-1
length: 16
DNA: TGCGCCAGCAGCCTAGACTTGAGCGCGGGACAAGAGACCCAGTACTTC
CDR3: CASSLDLSAGQETQYF

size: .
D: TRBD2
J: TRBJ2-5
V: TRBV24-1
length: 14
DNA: TGTGCCACCAGTGATTTGTCGGGGGGAGAGACCCAGTACTTC
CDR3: CATSDLSGGETQYF

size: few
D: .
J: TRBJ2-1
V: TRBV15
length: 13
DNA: TGTGCCACCAGCAGACCCTCCTACAATGAGCAGTTCTTC
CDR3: CATSRPSYNEQFF

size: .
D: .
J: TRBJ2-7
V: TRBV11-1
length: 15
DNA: TGTGCCAGCAGCCGCACTCAGGGGGAGGCCTACGAGCAGTACTTC
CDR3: CASSRTQGEAYEQYF

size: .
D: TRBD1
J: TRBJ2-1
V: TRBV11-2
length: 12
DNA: TGTGCCAGCAGCTTGACCGGGACAGGGAGGTTCTTC
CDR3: CASSLTGTGRFF

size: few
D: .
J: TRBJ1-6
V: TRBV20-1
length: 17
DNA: TGCAGTGCTAGAGACCCGTTTAACGGGGCCAATAATTCACCCCTCCACTTT
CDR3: CSARDPFNGANNSPLHF

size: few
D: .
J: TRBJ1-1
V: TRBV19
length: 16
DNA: TGTGCCAGTAGTATAAACCAAGCGGGGGGTGCCACTGAAGCTTTCTTT
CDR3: CASSINQAGGATEAFF

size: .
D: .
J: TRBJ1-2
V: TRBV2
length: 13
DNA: TGTGCCAGCAGGGCGGACGGACACTATGGCTACACCTTC
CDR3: CASRADGHYGYTF

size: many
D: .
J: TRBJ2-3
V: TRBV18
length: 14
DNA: TGTGCCAGCTCACCATCGCGAAGCACAGATACGCAGTATTTT
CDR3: CASSPSRSTDTQYF

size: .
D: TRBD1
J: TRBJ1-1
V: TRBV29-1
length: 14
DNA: TGCAGCGTTCGGACAGGGGGACGGCACACTGAAGCTTTCTTT
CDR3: CSVRTGGRHTEAFF

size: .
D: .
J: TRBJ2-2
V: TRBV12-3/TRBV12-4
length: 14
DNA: TGTGCCAGCACCCGCATAGGCTGGGCCGGGGAGCTGTTTTTT
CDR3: CASTRIGWAGELFF

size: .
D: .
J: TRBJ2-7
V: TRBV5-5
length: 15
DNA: TGTGCCAGCAGCTTGTCAGTTGGCAGCTCCTACGAGCAGTACTTC
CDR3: CASSLSVGSSYEQYF

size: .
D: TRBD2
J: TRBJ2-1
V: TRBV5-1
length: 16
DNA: TGCGCCAGCAGCCGATTAATAGCGGGAGGGCTTAATGAGCAGTTCTTC
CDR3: CASSRLIAGGLNEQFF

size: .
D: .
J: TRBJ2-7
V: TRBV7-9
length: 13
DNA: TGTGCCAGCAGCTTACAGGGGCTGAGGGAGCAGTACTTC
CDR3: CASSLQGLREQYF

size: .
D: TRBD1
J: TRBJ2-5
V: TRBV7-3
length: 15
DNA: TGTGCCAGCAGCTCCGTAACCGGGACAGAAGAGACCCAGTACTTC
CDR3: CASSSVTGTEETQYF

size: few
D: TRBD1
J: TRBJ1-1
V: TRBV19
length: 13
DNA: TGTGCCAGTAGTATGACAGGGGTCACTGAAGCTTTCTTT
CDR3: CASSMTGVTEAFF

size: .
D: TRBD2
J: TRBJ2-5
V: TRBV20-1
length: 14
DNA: TGCAGTGCTAGAGCAGGAAGCGGGGGGGAGACCCAGTACTTC
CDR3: CSARAGSGGETQYF

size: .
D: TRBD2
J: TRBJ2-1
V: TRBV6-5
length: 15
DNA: TGTGCCAGCAGCCCGCGACTAGCTTTACACAGTGAGCAGTTCTTC
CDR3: CASSPRLALHSEQFF

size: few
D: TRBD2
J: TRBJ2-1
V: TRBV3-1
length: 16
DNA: TGTGCCAGCAGCCAAGATCTGAAGCGGGGGACCAATGAGCAGTTCTTC
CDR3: CASSQDLKRGTNEQFF

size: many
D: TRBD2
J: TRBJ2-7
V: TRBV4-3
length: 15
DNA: TGCGCCAGCAGCCCTTCCGGCACTAGCGGCTACGAGCAGTACTTC
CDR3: CASSPSGTSGYEQYF

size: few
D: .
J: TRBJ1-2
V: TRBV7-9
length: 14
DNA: TGTGCCAGCAGCTCCCGACAGAGCAACTATGGCTACACCTTC
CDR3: CASSSRQSNYGYTF

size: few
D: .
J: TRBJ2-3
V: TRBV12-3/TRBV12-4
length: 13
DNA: TGTGCCAGCAGTACATATAGCACAGATACGCAGTATTTT
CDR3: CASSTYSTDTQYF

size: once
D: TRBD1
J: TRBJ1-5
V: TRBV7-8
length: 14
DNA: TGTGCCAGCAGCGGAGGACAGGGAGGCCAGCCCCAGCATTTT
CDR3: CASSGGQGGQPQHF

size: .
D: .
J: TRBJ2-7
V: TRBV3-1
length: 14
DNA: TGTGCCAGCAGCCCATCGAGGAGCCGCTACGAGCAGTACTTC
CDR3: CASSPSRSRYEQYF

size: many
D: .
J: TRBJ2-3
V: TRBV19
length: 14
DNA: TGTGCCAGTAGTATAGAAGGGAGATCAGATACGCAGTATTTT
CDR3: CASSIEGRSDTQYF

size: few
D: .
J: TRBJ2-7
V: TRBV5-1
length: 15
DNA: TGCGCCAGCAGCCCCAGGCTCCCAGAGAGCTCGGAGCAGTACTTC
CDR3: CASSPRLPESSEQYF

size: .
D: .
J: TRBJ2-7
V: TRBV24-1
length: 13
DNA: TGTGCCACCAGTGACGGGGCGATGGACGAGCAGTACTTC
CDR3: CATSDGAMDEQYF

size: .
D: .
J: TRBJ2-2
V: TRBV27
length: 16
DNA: TGTGCCAGCAGGACCCACGACAGAGCGAACACCGGGGAGCTGTTTTTT
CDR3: CASRTHDRANTGELFF

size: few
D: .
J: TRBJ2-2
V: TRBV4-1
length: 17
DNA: TGCGCCAGCAGCCACAAGAAGACAGGCCTACACACCGGGGAGCTGTTTTTT
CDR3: CASSHKKTGLHTGELFF

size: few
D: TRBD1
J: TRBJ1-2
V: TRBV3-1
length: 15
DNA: TGTGCCAGCAGCCAAGAGGGACAGGGGACCGGTGGCTACACCTTC
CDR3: CASSQEGQGTGGYTF

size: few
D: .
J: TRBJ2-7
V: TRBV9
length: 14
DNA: TGTGCCAGCAGCTCTTACTGGGGTTCAGACGAGCAGTACTTC
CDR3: CASSSYWGSDEQYF

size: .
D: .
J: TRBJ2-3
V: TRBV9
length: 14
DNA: TGTGCCAGCAAGAGGGAGCTAGGGGCAGATACGCAGTATTTT
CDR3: CASKRELGADTQYF

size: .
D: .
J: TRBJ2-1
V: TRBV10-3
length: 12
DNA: TGTGCCATCAGTGAGGAACGACAGGCCGGGTTCTTC
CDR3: CAISEERQAGFF

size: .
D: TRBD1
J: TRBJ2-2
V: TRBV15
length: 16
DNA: TGTGCCACCAGCAGACCCGGACAGGGTGTCACCGGGGAGCTGTTTTTT
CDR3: CATSRPGQGVTGELFF

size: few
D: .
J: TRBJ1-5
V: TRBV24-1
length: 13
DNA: TGTGCCACCAGTGTTGGAAGCAATCAGCCCCAGCATTTT
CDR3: CATSVGSNQPQHF

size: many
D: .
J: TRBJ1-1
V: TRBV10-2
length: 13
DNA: TGCGCCAGCACTCTAATTGGGGGGACTGAAGCTTTCTTT
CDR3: CASTLIGGTEAFF

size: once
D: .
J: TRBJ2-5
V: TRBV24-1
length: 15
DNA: TGTGCCACCAGTGATTTTTCGCGGGGAGGAGAGACCCAGTACTTC
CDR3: CATSDFSRGGETQYF

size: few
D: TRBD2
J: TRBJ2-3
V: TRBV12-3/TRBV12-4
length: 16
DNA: TGTGCCAGCAGTTCCAGATCGGGACTAGCATCAGATACGCAGTATTTT
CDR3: CASSSRSGLASDTQYF

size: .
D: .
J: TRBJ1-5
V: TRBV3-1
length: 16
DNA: TGTGCCAGCAGCCAAGGAGCTCCGTATGGCAATCAGCCCCAGCATTTT
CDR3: CASSQGAPYGNQPQHF

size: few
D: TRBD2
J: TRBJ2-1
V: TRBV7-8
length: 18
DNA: TGTGCCAGCAGTCCTAAGGTCGGGGGACTAAGCTCCTACAATGAGCAGTTCTTC
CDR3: CASSPKVGGLSSYNEQFF

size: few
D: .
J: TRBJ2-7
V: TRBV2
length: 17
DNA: TGTGCCAGCAGTCCTGACAGCTCAAAACCATTCTCCTACGAGCAGTACTTC
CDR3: CASSPDSSKPFSYEQYF

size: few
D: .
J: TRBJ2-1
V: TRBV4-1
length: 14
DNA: TGCGCCAGCAGCCAAGAAGGCTCCTCGCGGGAGCAGTTCTTC
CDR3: CASSQEGSSREQFF

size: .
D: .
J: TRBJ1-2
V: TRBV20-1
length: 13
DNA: TGCAGTGCTAGTCCAGACAGCGCTTATGGCTACACCTTC
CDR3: CSASPDSAYGYTF

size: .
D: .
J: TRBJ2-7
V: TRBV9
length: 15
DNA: TGTGCCAGCTCGCCTAATTGGCGTAACTCCTACGAGCAGTACTTC
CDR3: CASSPNWRNSYEQYF

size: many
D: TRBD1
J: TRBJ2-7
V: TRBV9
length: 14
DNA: TGCGCCAGCAGCGTCGGGACAGGGACCTACGAGCAGTACTTC
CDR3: CASSVGTGTYEQYF

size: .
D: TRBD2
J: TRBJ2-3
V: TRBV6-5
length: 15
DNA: TGTGCCAGCAGTCAACGACTAGCGGCAACAGATACGCAGTATTTT
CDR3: CASSQRLAATDTQYF

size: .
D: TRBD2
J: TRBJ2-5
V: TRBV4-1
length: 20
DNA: TGCGCCAGCAGCCGACCGGGACTAGCGGGGGGAGGGGATCTTCAAGAGACCCAGTACTTC
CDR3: CASSRPGLAGGGDLQETQYF